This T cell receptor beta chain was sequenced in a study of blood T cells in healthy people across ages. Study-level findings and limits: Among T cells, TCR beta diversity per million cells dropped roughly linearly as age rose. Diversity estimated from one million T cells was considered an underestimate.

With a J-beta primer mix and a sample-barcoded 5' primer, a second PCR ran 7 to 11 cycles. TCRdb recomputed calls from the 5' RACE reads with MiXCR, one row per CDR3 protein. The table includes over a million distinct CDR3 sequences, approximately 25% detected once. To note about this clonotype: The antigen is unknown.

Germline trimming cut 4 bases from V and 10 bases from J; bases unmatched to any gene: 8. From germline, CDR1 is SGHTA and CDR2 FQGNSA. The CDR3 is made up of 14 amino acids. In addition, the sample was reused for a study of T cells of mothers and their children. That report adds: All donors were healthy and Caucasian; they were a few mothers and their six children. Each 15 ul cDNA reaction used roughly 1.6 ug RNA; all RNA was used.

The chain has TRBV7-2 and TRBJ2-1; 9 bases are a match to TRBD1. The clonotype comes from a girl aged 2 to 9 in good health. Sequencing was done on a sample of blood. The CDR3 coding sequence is TGTGCCAGCAGCTCTGGGACAGGGAGAGGCGAGCAGTTCTTC. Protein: CASSSGTGRGEQFF. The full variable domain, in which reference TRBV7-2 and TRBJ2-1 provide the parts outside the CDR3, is GAGVSQSPSNKVTEKGKDVELRCDPISGHTALYWYRQSLGQGLEFLIYFQGNSAPDKSGLPSDRFSAERTGGSVSTLTIQRTQQEDSAVYLCASSSGTGRGEQFFGPGTRLTVL.